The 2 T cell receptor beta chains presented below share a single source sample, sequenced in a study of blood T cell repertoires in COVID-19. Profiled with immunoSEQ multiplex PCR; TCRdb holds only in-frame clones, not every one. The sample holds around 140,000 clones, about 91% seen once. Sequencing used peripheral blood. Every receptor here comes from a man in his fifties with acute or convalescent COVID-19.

CDR3 coding DNA: TGTGCCATCAGTGAGCCGCCGGGGAGCGCAAGGGATTTTTATCAGCCCCAGCATTTT. It codes for CAISEPPGSARDFYQPQHF. This chain joins TRBV10-3 and TRBJ1-5, with D uncertain. Trimming took off 2 bases at V and 5 bases at J, with 25 bases between the two ends. Germline V gene sequence: CDR1 ENHRY, CDR2 SYGVKD. The CDR3 loop spans 19 amino acids.

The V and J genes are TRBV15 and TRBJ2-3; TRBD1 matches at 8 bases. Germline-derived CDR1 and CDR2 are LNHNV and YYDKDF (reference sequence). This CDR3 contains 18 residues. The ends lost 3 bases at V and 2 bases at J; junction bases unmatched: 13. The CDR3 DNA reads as TGTGCCACCAGCAGGAAGCGGACAGGGATCGGATTCACAGATACGCAGTATTTT. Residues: CATSRKRTGIGFTDTQYF.